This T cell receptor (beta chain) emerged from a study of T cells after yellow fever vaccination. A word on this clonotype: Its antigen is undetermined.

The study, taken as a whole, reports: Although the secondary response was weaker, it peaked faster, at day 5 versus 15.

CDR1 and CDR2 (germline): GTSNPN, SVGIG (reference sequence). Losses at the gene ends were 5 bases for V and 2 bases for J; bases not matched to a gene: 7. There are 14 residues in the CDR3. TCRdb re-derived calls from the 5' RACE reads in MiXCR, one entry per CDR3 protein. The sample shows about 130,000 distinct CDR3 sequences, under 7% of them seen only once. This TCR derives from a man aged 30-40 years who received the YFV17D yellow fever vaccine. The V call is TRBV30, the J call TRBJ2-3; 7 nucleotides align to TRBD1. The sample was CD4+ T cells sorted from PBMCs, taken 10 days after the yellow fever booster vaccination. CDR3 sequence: CAWDRAWDTDTQYF. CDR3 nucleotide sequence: TGTGCCTGGGACAGGGCGTGGGACACAGATACGCAGTATTTT.